The 10 T cell receptor beta chains below all came from one sample that was sequenced in a study of T cells in tumors and immune-related adverse events. Libraries were prepared by immunoSEQ multiplex PCR; TCRdb keeps only in-frame clonotypes and omits some of them. The table shows about 20,000 clones, with around 90% occurring only once. The sequences come from lymph node tissue, collected from a patient treated with anti-PD-1 therapy. Receptors were obtained from a female donor with metastatic renal cell carcinoma.

The chain recombines TRBV29-1 with TRBJ2-1, with D tentatively TRBD2 (7 bases). V lost 7 bases and J lost 2, with 18 bases in between. This CDR3 contains 15 residues. The germline V gene encodes CDR1 SQVTM and CDR2 ANQGSEA. The CDR3 spells CSARGGHLTYNEQFF. The CDR3 DNA follows: TGCAGCGCCCGCGGGGGCCACCTTACCTACAATGAGCAGTTCTTC.

This clone appeared once. The genes are TRBV29-1 and TRBJ2-7, with D possibly TRBD2 on 5 matching bases. Trimming shortened V by 4 bases and J by 0 bases, and 13 bases separated the two germline ends. CDR3 length equals 14 residues. The germline gives CDR1 SQVTM, CDR2 ANQGSEA. CDR3 sequence (DNA): TGCAGCGTTGGGACTCCGGGAAACTCCTACGAGCAGTACTTC. It specifies CSVGTPGNSYEQYF.

J is TRBJ2-1 and V is TRBV4-3, with D possibly TRBD2 on 6 matching bases. CDR3 size: 14 residues. V was clipped by 2 bases and J by 8 bases, with 13 bases between them. Germline V gives CDR1 LGHNA, CDR2 YSLEER. The CDR3 loop reads CASSQRLGPHEQFF. The CDR3 DNA reads as TGCGCCAGCAGCCAAAGACTAGGGCCCCATGAGCAGTTCTTC.

This clone was observed once. The chain carries TRBV19 and TRBJ1-1; a possible D gene is TRBD1 (5 bases). V dropped 1 base and J dropped 5 bases, with 8 bases sitting between them. The CDR3 has 13 amino acids. Germline V CDR1 and CDR2: LNHDA, SQIVND (reference sequence). The CDR3 spells CASSIAGRTEAFF. Written as DNA, the CDR3 is TGTGCCAGTAGTATAGCAGGGCGGACTGAAGCTTTCTTT.

The chain couples TRBV4-3 to TRBJ2-3, with 8 bases that match TRBD1. The V gene end was trimmed by 0 bases and the J gene end by 5 bases; junction bases not matched to a gene: 7. CDR1 is LGHNA and CDR2 is YSLEER in the germline V gene. This CDR3 is 16 amino acids long. Here the CDR3 DNA reads TGCGCCAGCAGCCAAGAAGGGCAGGGGGCTATAGATACGCAGTATTTT. Residues: CASSQEGQGAIDTQYF.

Only one count was recorded for this clone. V usage is TRBV5-1 and J usage is TRBJ2-2, with D perhaps TRBD1 (6 bases). Between the trimmed V and J ends, which lost 0 bases and 7 bases, there was a span of 10 bases. This CDR3 has 14 residues. The germline V gene encodes CDR1 SGHRS and CDR2 YFSETQ. CDR3 residues: CASSLAGTYGELFF. In nucleotides, the CDR3 is TGCGCCAGCAGCTTGGCGGGGACATACGGGGAGCTGTTTTTT.

J is TRBJ2-7 and V is TRBV10-1; D perhaps matches TRBD2 (5 bases). V was cut by 3 bases and J by 0 bases, with 9 bases left in between. The CDR3 extends over 14 amino acids. Germline-derived CDR1 and CDR2 are WNHNN and SYGVQD (reference sequence). The CDR3 region has the DNA TGCGCCAGCAGTGATGAGGGAAGCTCCTACGAGCAGTACTTC. Translating it yields CASSDEGSSYEQYF.

J is TRBJ2-3 and V is TRBV5-1; 8 nucleotides align to TRBD1. The CDR3 is 16 residues long. With V trimmed by 0 bases and J by 3 bases, 6 bases remained unmatched. Germline CDR1 reads SGHRS; CDR2 reads YFSETQ. CDR3 bases: TGCGCCAGCAGCTTGGATGGGGACAGGCGGACAGATACGCAGTATTTT. Its protein product is CASSLDGDRRTDTQYF.

The CDR3 loop reads CASSLAQNTDTQYF. In nucleotides, the CDR3 is TGTGCCAGCAGCTTAGCACAGAACACAGATACGCAGTATTTT. The chain links TRBV11-3 to TRBJ2-3; D gene uncertain. Germline V gene data show CDR1 as SGHNT and CDR2 as YENEEA. V was pared by 1 base and J by 2 bases, with 7 bases between. The CDR3 loop spans 14 amino acids.

The sample holds one count of this clone. This chain uses TRBV19 with TRBJ2-3; D gene ambiguous. The CDR3 length is 12 residues. Trimming took off 3 bases at V and 1 base at J, with 2 bases between the two ends. Germline V lookup: CDR1 LNHDA, CDR2 SQIVND (reference sequence). In DNA, the CDR3 is TGTGCCAGTAGTATGCGCACAGATACGCAGTATTTT. This translates into CASSMRTDTQYF.